Below, 27 T cell receptor beta chains from the same sample are listed, as sequenced in a study of metastatic and nonmetastatic thyroid tumors (dated by TCRdb to about 2020). The method behind the library was PCR. Sequencing instrument: Illumina HiSeq 4000. TCRdb cleaned the public reads at Q25 with fastp, built clones with MiXCR and kept in-frame beta chains. The sample data list about 92,000 clones, and about 16% of these were observed just once. The ten largest clones capture 3.6% of the sample. No treatment had been received by any patient before thyroid surgery. Sample: blood. The receptors come from a female donor with papillary thyroid cancer or a benign thyroid nodule (not recorded which). Some clones in this sample may be carry-over from other donors' samples.

A word on this clone: Since a much larger clone is just one base distant, this may be a read error. CDR3 bases: TGCAGTGCTAGAGTAATGACAGATACGCAGTATTTT. It encodes CSARVMTDTQYF. This chain uses TRBV20-1 with TRBJ2-3, with D uncertain. This CDR3 region has 12 residues. CDR1 and CDR2 from the germline V gene are DFQATT and SNEGSKA (reference sequence). Trimming removed 1 base at V and 3 bases at J, with 5 bases between.

This clone occurred many times. The germline gene is not matched at one end of the junction; a read error may be the cause. Other DNA sequences of this sample code for an identical CDR3. The chain couples TRBV9 to TRBJ1-5; D perhaps matches TRBD1 (6 bases). Germline CDR1 and CDR2: SGDLS and YYNGEE. The CDR3 spans 15 residues. CDR3 sequence: CASSVGGAANQPQHF. The DNA of the CDR3 is TGTGCTAGCAGCGTAGGGGGGGCCGCCAATCAGCCCCAGCATTTT.

The sample holds many counts of this clone. The chain uses TRBV3-1 and TRBJ1-2; no firm D call. The CDR3 sequence is 11 residues long. Germline V gene data show CDR1 as LGHDT and CDR2 as YNNKEL (reference sequence). V was trimmed by 5 bases and J by 1 base, leaving 2 bases between them. CDR3 loop: CASSDNYGYTF. CDR3 DNA sequence: TGTGCCAGCAGCGATAACTATGGCTACACCTTC.

Worth noting for this clone: One end of the junction is discordant with germline, which a read error may explain. This chain links TRBV27 with TRBJ2-6; D might be TRBD1 (5 bases). CDR1 and CDR2 from the germline V gene are MNHEY and SMNVEV (reference sequence). CDR3 length equals 15 residues. The CDR3 bases are TGTGCCAGCATTTCTATCATCAATGGGGCCAACGTCCTTACTTTC. It encodes CASISIINGANVLTF.

Of note for this clone: The junction departs from the called germline gene at one end, perhaps through a read error. The chain recombines TRBV18 with TRBJ1-5, with D possibly being TRBD1 (5 bases). Per the germline V gene, CDR1 is KGHSH and CDR2 is LQKENI. This CDR3 contains 18 residues. The CDR3 DNA sequence: TGTGCCAGCTCACCACTAGCGACAGATCAAGTTAGCAGTCAGCCCCAGCATTTT. Residues: CASSPLATDQVSSQPQHF.

This clone was counted ten times or more. The chain employs TRBV19 and TRBJ1-1; 9 nucleotides align to TRBD1. J gave up 8 bases and V 5 bases, and 9 bases lay outside the gene matches. The germline gives CDR1 LNHDA, CDR2 SQIVND (reference sequence). The CDR3 is made up of 14 amino acids. The CDR3 loop reads CASSPRQGVLEAFF. Written as DNA, the CDR3 is TGTGCCAGTAGTCCGCGACAGGGGGTACTGGAAGCTTTCTTT.

This clone was observed at least ten times. The chain joins TRBV27 to TRBJ2-1; either TRBD1 or TRBD2 may supply D (5 bases each). Germline assignment: CDR1 MNHEY and CDR2 SMNVEV (reference sequence). V lost 2 bases to trimming and J lost 4 bases, with 15 bases between them. The length of the CDR3 is 16 residues. DNA of the CDR3: TGTGCCAGCAGTTTAGAGGGACCTAGGGGATACAATGAGCAGTTCTTC. This sequence encodes CASSLEGPRGYNEQFF.

This clone was counted at least ten times. The chain joins TRBV28 to TRBJ2-3; D tentatively reads TRBD1 or TRBD2 (6 bases each). Germline assignment: CDR1 MDHEN and CDR2 SYDVKM. Trimming removed 5 bases at V and 1 base at J, with 13 bases between. The CDR3 runs to 15 residues. The DNA for the CDR3 is TGTGCCAGCAGTCCAAGGGGGGAGGGCACAGATACGCAGTATTTT. Residues: CASSPRGEGTDTQYF.

The J gene is TRBJ1-1, the V gene TRBV28; D gene uncertain. Germline CDR1 and CDR2: MDHEN and SYDVKM. Trimming cost V 5 bases and J 10 bases, with 23 bases left between them. The CDR3 covers 15 residues. CDR3 in amino acids: CASSHHWDRGAGAFF. The CDR3 bases are TGTGCCAGCAGTCACCATTGGGATAGAGGCGCTGGAGCTTTCTTT.

The chain joins TRBV6-5 to TRBJ1-3; no clear D. Germline CDR1 reads MNHEY; CDR2 reads SVGAGI. The CDR3 runs 17 residues. The V gene lost 0 bases and the J gene lost 3 bases, with 15 bases spanning the gap. CDR3 DNA: TGTGCCAGCAGTTACTCCTGGGGAGGGAACGTTGGAAACACCATATATTTT. Translating it yields CASSYSWGGNVGNTIYF.

The sample holds many counts of this clone. This chain joins TRBV6-1 and TRBJ1-5; D remains unclear. The CDR3 consists of 15 residues. The ends were cut back, 2 bases at V and 4 bases at J, with 12 bases in the middle. Looked up from germline, CDR1 is MNHNS and CDR2 is SASEGT. CDR3: CASSESQGRNQPQHF. In DNA form, the CDR3 reads TGTGCCAGCAGTGAATCTCAAGGGCGTAATCAGCCCCAGCATTTT.

Ten or more counts support this clone. The chain has TRBV25-1 and TRBJ1-2; 7 bases match TRBD1. This CDR3 spans 16 amino acids. Trimming cost V 6 bases and J 4 bases; bases outside gene matches: 14. The germline gives CDR1 MGHDK, CDR2 SYGVNS. CDR3 protein: CASSVFEGQGGYGYTF. The CDR3 region has the DNA TGTGCCAGCAGCGTGTTTGAAGGCCAGGGGGGCTATGGCTACACCTTC.

There are many counts of this clone. The chain joins TRBV5-1 to TRBJ2-1, with 10 bases lining up with TRBD2. V was clipped by 6 bases and J by 5 bases; unmatched bases: 14. The CDR3 contains 17 residues. Germline CDR1 reads SGHRS; CDR2 reads YFSETQ. The CDR3 reads CASKRTSGGALDNEQFF. The CDR3 nucleotides are TGCGCCAGCAAACGAACGAGCGGGGGGGCCCTCGACAATGAGCAGTTCTTC.

The chain combines TRBV11-1 with TRBJ2-2, with D uncertain. Trimming took off 7 bases at V and 0 bases at J, with 6 bases between the two ends. Germline CDR1 reads SGHAT; CDR2 reads FQDESV (reference sequence). The CDR3 consists of 13 residues. CDR3 sequence: CASNPPNTGELFF. For the CDR3, the DNA is TGTGCCAGCAATCCGCCGAACACCGGGGAGCTGTTTTTT.

This clone has more than one count but fewer than ten. One junction end disagrees with the germline gene, perhaps due to a read error. This chain connects TRBV6-1 to TRBJ1-2, with TRBD1 identical over 7 bases. From germline, CDR1 is MNHNS and CDR2 SASEGT. This CDR3 has 12 amino acids. CDR3 nucleotide sequence: TGTGCCAGCAGGGAAGGGGGCAACGGATACACCTTC. Translation: CASREGGNGYTF.

This clone was recorded at least ten times. The rearrangement joins TRBV7-9 to TRBJ2-6; D gene uncertain. Germline-derived CDR1 and CDR2 are SEHNR and FQNEAQ (reference sequence). The V and J ends lost 4 bases and 4 bases respectively, with 8 bases between them. This CDR3 is 14 amino acids long. Written as DNA, the CDR3 is TGTGCCAGCAGCTCGAGTTCCGGGGCCAACGTCCTGACTTTC. Residues: CASSSSSGANVLTF.

This clone was found many times. This same CDR3 is encoded by further DNA sequences in the sample. The chain employs TRBV6-1 and TRBJ2-2; 8 nucleotides agree with TRBD2. Per the germline V gene, CDR1 is MNHNS and CDR2 is SASEGT. CDR3 length: 14 residues. V lost 7 bases, J lost 8 bases, and 9 bases stayed unmatched. In nucleotides, the CDR3 is TGTGCCAGCATACCTACACGGGGGGGGGGGGAGCTGTTTTTT. Its translation is CASIPTRGGGELFF.

This clone was detected ten times or more. CDR3 loop: CASSYRTSGEQETQYF. The CDR3 nucleotides are TGTGCCAGCAGCTATCGGACTAGCGGGGAGCAAGAGACCCAGTACTTC. The chain couples TRBV7-2 to TRBJ2-5; 12 nucleotides match TRBD2. V was clipped by 4 bases and J by 2 bases; unmatched bases: 5. Germline assignment: CDR1 SGHTA and CDR2 FQGNSA. This CDR3 contains 16 residues.

This clone appeared many times. V gene TRBV20-1 combines with J gene TRBJ1-2; D possibly corresponds to TRBD1 (6 bases). This CDR3 spans 18 amino acids. Trimming cost V 5 bases and J 2 bases, with 27 bases left between them. Germline loops: CDR1 DFQATT, CDR2 SNEGSKA (reference sequence). For the CDR3, the DNA is TGCAGTGCTGGGGGGGGCAGGGCCGGTTTCGGTGGGAACTATGGCTACACCTTC. Translating gives CSAGGGRAGFGGNYGYTF.

Concerning this clone itself: The junction and the germline gene differ at one end; a read error may be behind it. This rearrangement joins TRBV19 to TRBJ2-2, with a tentative D call TRBD2 (7 bases). Germline assignment: CDR1 LNHDA and CDR2 SQIVND (reference sequence). CDR3 length: 17 residues. The CDR3 spells CASSTLAGGRSTWELFF. The CDR3 DNA sequence: TGTGCCAGTAGTACCCTAGCCGGGGGGCGAAGCACCTGGGAGCTGTTTTTT.

This chain joins TRBV4-2 and TRBJ2-3; possibly TRBD2 for D (6 bases). Per the germline V gene, CDR1 is LGHNA and CDR2 is YNFKEQ. The ends were cut back, 3 bases at V and 5 bases at J, with 9 bases in the middle. The CDR3 is 13 residues long. The CDR3 DNA follows: TGTGCCAGCAGCCAGTGGGGGGTAGATACGCAGTATTTT. It translates to CASSQWGVDTQYF.

This clone was counted at least ten times. Other DNA sequences in this sample translate to the same CDR3. This chain connects TRBV20-1 to TRBJ2-7; D perhaps matches TRBD1 (6 bases). The V end was cut by 1 base, the J end by 0 bases, with 10 bases between. CDR1 and CDR2 from the germline V gene are DFQATT and SNEGSKA (reference sequence). The CDR3 spans 14 residues. The CDR3 here is CSARGDISSYEQYF. The DNA of the CDR3 is TGCAGTGCTAGAGGGGACATATCCTCCTACGAGCAGTACTTC.

Details on this clone: This clone may be a read error of a much larger clone one base away. The rearrangement links TRBV30 to TRBJ2-4; possibly TRBD1 for D (5 bases). The V gene's germline CDR1 is GTSNPN and CDR2 SVGIG (reference sequence). V lost 5 bases, J lost 0 bases, and 11 bases lay in between. The CDR3 covers 14 residues. The CDR3 protein is CAWGRTLAKNIQYF. The CDR3 DNA follows: TGTGCCTGGGGTCGGACATTAGCCAAAAACATTCAGTACTTC.

Many counts were recorded for this clone. The J gene is TRBJ2-3, the V gene TRBV19; D is possibly TRBD2 (6 bases). This CDR3 comprises 14 residues. V lost 4 bases, J lost 1 base, and 9 bases lay in between. Germline V lookup: CDR1 LNHDA, CDR2 SQIVND (reference sequence). Written as DNA, the CDR3 is TGTGCCAGTAGTACGCGCGGGGGCACAGATACGCAGTATTTT. Its protein is CASSTRGGTDTQYF. Filled out from reference TRBV19 and TRBJ2-3, the complete variable domain reads DGGITQSPKYLFRKEGQNVTLSCEQNLNHDAMYWYRQDPGQGLRLIYYSQIVNDFQKGDIAEGYSVSREKKESFPLTVTSAQKNPTAFYLCASSTRGGTDTQYFGPGTRLTVL.

This clone came up many times. At the DNA level, this CDR3 is encoded by other sequences in the same sample as well. V gene TRBV7-6 combines with J gene TRBJ2-2, with TRBD2 identical over 10 bases. Germline values: CDR1 SGHVS, CDR2 FNYEAQ. The CDR3 loop spans 17 amino acids. V shed 5 bases and J 2 bases; nucleotides not matched to a gene: 8. DNA for the CDR3: TGTGCCAGCAGCCCCCTATCTAGCGGGGGAAACACCGGGGAGCTGTTTTTT. Protein product: CASSPLSSGGNTGELFF. The full variable domain, rest sourced from reference TRBV7-6 and TRBJ2-2, is GAGVSQSPRYKVTKRGQDVALRCDPISGHVSLYWYRQALGQGPEFLTYFNYEAQQDKSGLPNDRFSAERPEGSISTLTIQRTEQRDSAMYRCASSPLSSGGNTGELFFGEGSRLTVL.

As regards this clone: Other nucleotide sequences from this sample produce the same CDR3. V usage is TRBV5-1 and J usage is TRBJ2-5; 16 nucleotides match TRBD2. The CDR3 totals 19 residues. With 2 bases clipped from V and 3 bases from J, the junction kept 10 bases outside the gene matches. CDR1 and CDR2 from the germline V gene are SGHRS and YFSETQ. Here the CDR3 reads CASSLLGTSGGAREETQYF. In DNA form, the CDR3 reads TGCGCCAGCAGCTTACTGGGGACTAGCGGGGGGGCGCGGGAAGAGACCCAGTACTTC.

The V and J genes are TRBV11-2 and TRBJ1-4; possible D gene TRBD1, 5 bases. There are 21 residues in the CDR3. CDR1 and CDR2 (germline): SGHAT, FQNNGV. V shed 2 bases and J shed 0 bases, with 25 bases lying between them. The CDR3 region has the DNA TGTGCCAGCAGCTTATATTTGGTAAAGGGGCTCCCCGGTGCAACTAATGAAAAACTGTTTTTT. This codes for CASSLYLVKGLPGATNEKLFF. The complete variable domain, with remaining parts taken from reference TRBV11-2 and TRBJ1-4, reads EAGVAQSPRYKIIEKRQSVAFWCNPISGHATLYWYQQILGQGPKLLIQFQNNGVVDDSQLPKDRFSAERLKGVDSTLKIQPAKLEDSAVYLCASSLYLVKGLPGATNEKLFFGSGTQLSVL.